This entry concerns a single TCR beta chain. TCRdb's table, derived via immunoSEQ multiplex PCR, lists solely in-frame clones and lacks some. The sample has over a million clones, about three quarters seen once. These data belong to a study of shared clonotypes between healthy human individuals. V was trimmed by 0 bases and J by 4 bases, leaving 14 bases between them. The CDR3 has 16 residues. CDR1 is SGHRS and CDR2 is YFSETQ in the germline V gene. The sample consisted of memory CD4+ T cells sorted from blood. The sample's subset: CD45RA-negative fraction. The origin of this receptor is a man between 18 and 35 years old in good health. This rearrangement joins TRBV5-1 to TRBJ2-1; D gene uncertain. DNA of the CDR3: TGCGCCAGCAGCTTGGCCTCGTCTAACGTTTACAATGAGCAGTTCTTC. This codes for CASSLASSNVYNEQFF.